The 9 T cell receptor beta chains listed next were all sequenced from one sample in a study of tissue T cells after allogeneic stem cell transplantation. Time point noted: mouse harvest day 14 after allogeneic transplant. Each mouse received 10^7 T-cell-depleted marrow cells plus 10^6 splenic CD5+ T cells by tail vein. Clones were sequenced by immunoSEQ multiplex PCR, and TCRdb holds only the in-frame ones, with some missing. The sample includes about 7,700 clones, around 33% seen only once; the top ten take more than 6%. The specimen was skin. These receptors were taken from a female BALB/c mouse given C57BL/6 T cells with graft-versus-host disease after an allogeneic hematopoietic cell transplant.

This clone was detected a few times. Gene names follow the mouse nomenclature. Incomplete CDR3 DNA: TGTGCCAGCTCTCTCTACAATAGTCAAAACACCTTGTAC. Translating gives CASSLYNSQNTLY. The entire CDR3 protein is CASSLYNSQNTLYF. The gene calls are TRBV12-1 and TRBJ2-4; no reliable D call. The sequenced fragment ends 1 residue before the CDR3 boundary, so the rest is inferred from the germline J gene. The V end lost 0 bases, the J end lost 0 bases, and 6 bases lay between the germline ends. From germline, CDR1 is SGHSN and CDR2 HYEKVE. This CDR3 spans 14 amino acids.

About this clone: Gene names follow the mouse nomenclature. The read ends 1 residue shy of where the CDR3 ends; the end is completed using the germline J gene. This chain uses TRBV23 with TRBJ2-4. The CDR3 runs 15 residues. CDR1 KGHTA and CDR2 FQNQQP come from the germline V gene. CDR3 sequence: CSSSQSASSQNTLYF. The CDR3 DNA, read in part, is TGCTCCAGCAGTCAATCGGCCAGTAGTCAAAACACCTTGTAC.

In its sample, this clone is medium-sized (0.01 to 0.1%). Mouse germline and gene names are used. Read data end 1 residue before the CDR3 end; the end is taken from the germline J gene. The gene calls are TRBV5 and TRBJ2-2; TRBD1 might be the D (6 bases). Trimming took 1 base from V and 0 from J, leaving 6 bases between them. Germline CDR1 LGHNA, CDR2 YNLKQL (reference sequence). The CDR3 sequence is 15 residues long. The sequenced part of the CDR3 DNA is TGTGCCAGCAGCCAAGGGACAGCAAACACCGGGCAGCTCTAC. It encodes CASSQGTANTGQLY. The whole CDR3 reads CASSQGTANTGQLYF.

Turning to this clone: The listed genes are named as in mouse. Read coverage stops 1 residue before the CDR3 terminus; the germline J gene supplies the remainder. This chain uses TRBV29 with TRBJ2-4; the match to TRBD2 covers 11 bases. Germline loops: CDR1 MSHET, CDR2 SYDVDS. Trimming took 3 bases from V and 0 from J; bases not matched to a gene: 2. The CDR3 consists of 16 residues. CDR3 DNA, as far as it was read: TGTGCTAGCAGTTTTGGACTGGGGGGTAGTCAAAACACCTTGTAC. Residues: CASSFGLGGSQNTLY. The entire CDR3 protein reads CASSFGLGGSQNTLYF.

On this clone: These gene names are mouse names. Coverage ceases 1 residue before the CDR3 finishes, and the germline J gene fills in the end. The chain combines TRBV23 with TRBJ2-3; whether TRBD2, the table's D call, matches the DNA was not checked. The CDR3 has 14 residues. In germline, CDR1 is KGHTA, CDR2 FQNQQP. The CDR3 DNA, read in part, is TGCTCCAGTTTGGGGGTGGGAAGTGCAGAAACGCTGTAT. Amino acids: CSSLGVGSAETLY. The full CDR3 reads CSSLGVGSAETLYF. The full variable domain, with the rest looked up from reference TRBV23 and TRBJ2-3, is DAAVTQKPRYLIKMKGQEAEMKCIPEKGHTAVFWYQQKQSKELKFLIYFQNQQPLDQIDMVKERFSAVCPSSSLCSLGIRTCEAEDSALYLCSSLGVGSAETLYFGSGTRLTVL.

A remark on this clone: Mouse gene names apply. The read falls 1 residue short of the CDR3 end, and the missing part is taken from the germline J gene. This chain uses TRBV3 with TRBJ2-3; 8 bases are shared with TRBD2. V lost 2 bases and J lost 1; bases outside the gene matches: 2. Germline values: CDR1 SNHLY, CDR2 FYNGKV (reference sequence). The CDR3 runs to 15 residues. The covered CDR3 bases are TGTGCCAGCAGCTTATTGGGGGGGGGTGCAGAAACGCTGTAT. Protein: CASSLLGGGAETLY. The whole CDR3 is CASSLLGGGAETLYF.

In regard to this clone: Each gene name is a mouse one. With the read ending 1 residue before the CDR3 end, the germline J gene is used to fill in that end. The chain couples TRBV1 to TRBJ2-4; D ambiguous. Per germline, CDR1 NSQYPW and CDR2 LRSPGD (reference sequence). This CDR3 spans 14 amino acids. Trimming pared 1 base from V and 0 bases from J, leaving 5 bases between. This chain's CDR3 is CTCSAVNSQNTLYF. CDR3 DNA (partial): TGCACCTGCAGTGCAGTGAATAGTCAAAACACCTTGTAC. The full variable domain, its missing parts supplied by reference TRBV1 and TRBJ2-4, is VTLLEQNPRWRLVPRGQAVNLRCILKNSQYPWMSWYQQDLQKQLQWLFTLRSPGDKEVKSLPGADYLATRVTDTELRLQVANMSQGRTLYCTCSAVNSQNTLYFGAGTRLSVL.

In regard to this clone: The gene names here belong to mouse. The CDR3 extends 1 residue past the end of the read, so its final part is completed from the germline J gene. This rearrangement joins TRBV3 to TRBJ2-2; TRBD2 aligns across 8 bases. Germline V lookup: CDR1 SNHLY, CDR2 FYNGKV (reference sequence). The V gene end was trimmed by 3 bases and the J gene end by 0 bases; junction bases not matched to a gene: 3. There are 16 residues in the CDR3. The part of the CDR3 DNA that was read is TGTGCCAGCAGCTTCCACTGGGGGTCAAACACCGGGCAGCTCTAC. Translating gives CASSFHWGSNTGQLY. The CDR3 in its entirety is CASSFHWGSNTGQLYF.

Concerning this clone: Gene names are the mouse ones. Read data end 1 residue before the CDR3 end; the end is taken from the germline J gene. V usage is TRBV26 and J usage is TRBJ1-2, with a possible D match to TRBD1 (6 bases). Per germline, CDR1 KGHPV and CDR2 FQNQEV (reference sequence). V lost 5 bases to trimming and J lost 3 bases, with 10 bases between them. The CDR3 sequence is 13 residues long. The covered CDR3 bases are TGTGCCAGCAGTTACAGGGCGGACTCCGACTACACC. It yields the protein CASSYRADSDYT. The full CDR3 protein is CASSYRADSDYTF.